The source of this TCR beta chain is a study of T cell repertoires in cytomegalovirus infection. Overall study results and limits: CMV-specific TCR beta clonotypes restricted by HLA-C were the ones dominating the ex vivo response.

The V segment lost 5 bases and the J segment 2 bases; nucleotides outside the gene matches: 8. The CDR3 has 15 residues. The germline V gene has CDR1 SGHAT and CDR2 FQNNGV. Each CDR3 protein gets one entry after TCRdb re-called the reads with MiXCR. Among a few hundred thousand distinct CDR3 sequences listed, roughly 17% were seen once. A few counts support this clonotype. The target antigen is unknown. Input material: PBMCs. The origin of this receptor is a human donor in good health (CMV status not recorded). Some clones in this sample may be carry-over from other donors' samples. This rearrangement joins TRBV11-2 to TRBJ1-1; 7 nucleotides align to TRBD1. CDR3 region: CASSPGGRRNTEAFF. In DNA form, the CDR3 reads TGTGCCAGCAGCCCAGGGGGAAGGAGAAACACTGAAGCTTTCTTT.